The present T cell receptor beta chain was sequenced within a study of shared clonotypes between healthy human individuals. General observations from the study: All-four-donor shared clonotypes had higher generation probabilities than non-shared clonotypes did.

Turning to this clone: Its matching antigen is unknown.

The study ran the assay at deep level. Replicate PCRs for sorted subsets used around 190 ng DNA; this equaled 25,000 to 35,000 T cell genomes. Profiled with immunoSEQ multiplex PCR; TCRdb holds only in-frame clones, not every one. The sample has over a million clones, around four fifths seen once. In germline, CDR1 is GTSNPN, CDR2 SVGIG (reference sequence). Deletions cut 4 bases from V and 5 bases from J, with 10 bases between. This CDR3 comprises 12 residues. The genes are TRBV30 and TRBJ2-3; no definite D call. The sequenced sample consisted of memory CD4+ T cells sorted from blood. Regarding subset: CD45RA-negative fraction. The sequence was obtained from a young man in good health. The CDR3 nucleotides are TGTGCCTGGACACCCGCGATAGATACGCAGTATTTT. Residues: CAWTPAIDTQYF.